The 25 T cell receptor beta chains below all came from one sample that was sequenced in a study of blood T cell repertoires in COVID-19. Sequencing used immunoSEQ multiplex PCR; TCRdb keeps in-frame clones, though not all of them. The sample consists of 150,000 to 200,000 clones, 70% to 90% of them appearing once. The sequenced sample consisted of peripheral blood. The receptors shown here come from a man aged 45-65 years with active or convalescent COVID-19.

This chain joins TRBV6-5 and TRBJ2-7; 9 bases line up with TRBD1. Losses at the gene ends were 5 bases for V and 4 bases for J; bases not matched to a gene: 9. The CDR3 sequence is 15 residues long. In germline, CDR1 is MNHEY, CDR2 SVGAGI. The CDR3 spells CASSLTGTGLYEQYF. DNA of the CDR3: TGTGCCAGCAGTCTAACCGGGACAGGGTTGTACGAGCAGTACTTC.

The CDR3: CASNPGVGTEAFF. In DNA, the CDR3 is TGTGCCAGCAACCCAGGGGTGGGCACTGAAGCTTTCTTT. The genes are TRBV9 and TRBJ1-1; D may be TRBD1 (6 bases). The CDR3 has 13 amino acids. The ends were cut back, 6 bases at V and 4 bases at J, with 13 bases in the middle. Germline V gene lookup returns CDR1 SGDLS and CDR2 YYNGEE.

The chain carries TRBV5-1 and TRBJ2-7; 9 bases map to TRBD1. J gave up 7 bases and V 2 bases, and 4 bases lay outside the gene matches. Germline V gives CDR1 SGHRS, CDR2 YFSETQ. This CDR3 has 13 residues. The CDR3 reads CASSLVGTGEQYF. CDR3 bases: TGCGCCAGCAGCTTAGTCGGGACAGGGGAGCAGTACTTC.

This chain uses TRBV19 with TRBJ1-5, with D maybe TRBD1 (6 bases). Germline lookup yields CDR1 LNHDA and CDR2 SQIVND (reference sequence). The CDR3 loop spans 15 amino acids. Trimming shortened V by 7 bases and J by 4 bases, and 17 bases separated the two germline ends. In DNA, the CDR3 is TGTGCCAGTAAGGGGGGGCAGGGGATTAATCAGCCCCAGCATTTT. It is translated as CASKGGQGINQPQHF.

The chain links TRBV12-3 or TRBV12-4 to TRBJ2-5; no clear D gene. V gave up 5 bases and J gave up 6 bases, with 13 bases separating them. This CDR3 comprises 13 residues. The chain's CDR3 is CASSPSGLKTQYF. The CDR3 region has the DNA TGTGCCAGCAGTCCCTCCGGGTTAAAGACCCAGTACTTC.

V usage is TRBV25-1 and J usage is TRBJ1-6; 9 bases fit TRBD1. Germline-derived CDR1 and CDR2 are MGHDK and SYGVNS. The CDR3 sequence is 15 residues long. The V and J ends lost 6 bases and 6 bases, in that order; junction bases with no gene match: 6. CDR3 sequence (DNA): TGTGCCAGCAGCCCCGAGGGACAGGGTAATTCACCCCTCCACTTT. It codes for CASSPEGQGNSPLHF.

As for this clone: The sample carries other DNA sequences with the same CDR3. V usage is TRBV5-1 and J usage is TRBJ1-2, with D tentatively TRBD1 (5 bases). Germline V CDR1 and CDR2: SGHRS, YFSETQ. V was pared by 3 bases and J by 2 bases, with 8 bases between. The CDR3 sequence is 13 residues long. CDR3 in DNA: TGCGCCAGCAGCTCCCGGGGGAACTATGGCTACACCTTC. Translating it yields CASSSRGNYGYTF.

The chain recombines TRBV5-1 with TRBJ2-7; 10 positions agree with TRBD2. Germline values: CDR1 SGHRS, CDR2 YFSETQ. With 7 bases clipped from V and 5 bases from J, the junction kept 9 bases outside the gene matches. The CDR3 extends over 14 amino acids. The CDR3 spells CASFLAGAGDEQYF. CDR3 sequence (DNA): TGCGCCAGCTTTCTAGCGGGGGCGGGGGACGAGCAGTACTTC.

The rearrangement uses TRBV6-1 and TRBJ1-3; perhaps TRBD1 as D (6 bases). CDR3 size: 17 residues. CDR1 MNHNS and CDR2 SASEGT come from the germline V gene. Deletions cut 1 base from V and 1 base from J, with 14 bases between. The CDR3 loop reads CASSEVYRALSGNTIYF. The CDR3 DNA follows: TGTGCCAGCAGTGAAGTCTACAGGGCCCTTTCTGGAAACACCATATATTTT.

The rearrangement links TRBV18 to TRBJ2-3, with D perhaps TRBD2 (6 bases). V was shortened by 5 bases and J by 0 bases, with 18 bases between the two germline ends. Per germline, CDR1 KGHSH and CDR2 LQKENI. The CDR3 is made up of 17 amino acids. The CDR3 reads CASSYSRLAASTDTQYF. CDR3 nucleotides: TGTGCCAGCTCATACAGTCGATTAGCGGCTAGCACAGATACGCAGTATTTT.

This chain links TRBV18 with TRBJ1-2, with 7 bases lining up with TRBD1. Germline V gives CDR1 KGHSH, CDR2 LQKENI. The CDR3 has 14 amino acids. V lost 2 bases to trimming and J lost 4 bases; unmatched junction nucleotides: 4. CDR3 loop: CASSPKRDSYGYTF. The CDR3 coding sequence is TGTGCCAGCTCACCAAAAAGGGACAGCTATGGCTACACCTTC.

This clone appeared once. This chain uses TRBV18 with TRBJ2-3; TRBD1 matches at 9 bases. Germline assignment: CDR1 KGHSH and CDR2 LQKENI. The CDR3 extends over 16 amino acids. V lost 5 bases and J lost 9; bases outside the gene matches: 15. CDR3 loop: CASSWPGQGLRGTQYF. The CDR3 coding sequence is TGTGCCAGCTCATGGCCGGGACAGGGTTTAAGAGGGACGCAGTATTTT.

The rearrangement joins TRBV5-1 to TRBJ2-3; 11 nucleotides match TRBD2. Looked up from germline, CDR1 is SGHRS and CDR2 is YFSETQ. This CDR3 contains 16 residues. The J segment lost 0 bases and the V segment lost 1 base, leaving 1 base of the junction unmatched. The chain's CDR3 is CASSLLAGGSTDTQYF. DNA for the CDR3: TGCGCCAGCAGCTTGTTAGCGGGAGGGAGCACAGATACGCAGTATTTT.

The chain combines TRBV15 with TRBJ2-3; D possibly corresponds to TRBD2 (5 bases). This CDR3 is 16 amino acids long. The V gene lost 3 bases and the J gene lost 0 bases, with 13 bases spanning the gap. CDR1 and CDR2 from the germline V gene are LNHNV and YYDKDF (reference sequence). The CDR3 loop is CATSRLKGGSTDTQYF. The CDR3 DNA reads TGTGCCACCAGCAGGTTAAAGGGCGGGAGCACAGATACGCAGTATTTT.

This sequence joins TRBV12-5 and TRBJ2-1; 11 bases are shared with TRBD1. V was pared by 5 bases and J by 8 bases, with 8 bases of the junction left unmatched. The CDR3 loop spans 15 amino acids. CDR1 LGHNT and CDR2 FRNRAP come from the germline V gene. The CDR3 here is CASGLGQGAMDEQFF. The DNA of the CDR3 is TGTGCTAGTGGTCTCGGACAGGGGGCGATGGATGAGCAGTTCTTC.

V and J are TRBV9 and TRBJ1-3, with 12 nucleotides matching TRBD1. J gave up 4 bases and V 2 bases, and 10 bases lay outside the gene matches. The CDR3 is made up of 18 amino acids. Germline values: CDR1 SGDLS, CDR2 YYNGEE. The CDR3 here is CASSVAGTGGAQGNTIYF. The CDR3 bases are TGTGCCAGCAGCGTTGCCGGGACAGGGGGCGCCCAAGGAAACACCATATATTTT. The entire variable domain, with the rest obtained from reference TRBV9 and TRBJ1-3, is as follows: DSGVTQTPKHLITATGQRVTLRCSPRSGDLSVYWYQQSLDQGLQFLIQYYNGEERAKGNILERFSAQQFPDLHSELNLSSLELGDSALYFCASSVAGTGGAQGNTIYFGEGSWLTVV.

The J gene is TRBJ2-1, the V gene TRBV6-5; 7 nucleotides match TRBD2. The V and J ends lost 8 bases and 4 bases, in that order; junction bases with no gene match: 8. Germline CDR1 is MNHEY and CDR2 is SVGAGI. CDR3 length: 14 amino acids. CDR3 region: CASGGISGYNEQFF. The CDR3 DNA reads TGTGCCAGCGGCGGGATTAGCGGGTACAATGAGCAGTTCTTC.

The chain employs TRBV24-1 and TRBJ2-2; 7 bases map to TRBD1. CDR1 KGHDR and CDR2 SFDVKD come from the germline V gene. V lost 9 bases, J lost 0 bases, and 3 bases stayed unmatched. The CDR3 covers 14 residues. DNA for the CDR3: TGTGCCACCCTCGGACAGGCGAACACCGGGGAGCTGTTTTTT. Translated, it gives CATLGQANTGELFF.

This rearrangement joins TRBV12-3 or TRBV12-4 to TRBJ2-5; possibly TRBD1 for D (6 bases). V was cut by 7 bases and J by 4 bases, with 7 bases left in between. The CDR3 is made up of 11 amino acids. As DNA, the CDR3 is TGTGCCAGCACCAGGGGAGAGACCCAGTACTTC. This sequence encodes CASTRGETQYF.

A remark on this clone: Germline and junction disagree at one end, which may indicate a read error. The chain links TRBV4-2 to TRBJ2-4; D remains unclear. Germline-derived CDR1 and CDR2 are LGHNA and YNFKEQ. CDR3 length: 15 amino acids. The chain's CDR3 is CASSQETLAKDIQYF. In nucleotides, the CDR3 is TGTGCCAGCAGCCAGGAAACTTTAGCCAAAGACATTCAGTACTTC.

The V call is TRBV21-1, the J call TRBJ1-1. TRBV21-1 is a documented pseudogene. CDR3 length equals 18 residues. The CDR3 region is CASSRPECGVEMNTEAFF. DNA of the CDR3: TGTGCCAGCAGCAGGCCCGAATGCGGGGTTGAAATGAACACTGAAGCTTTCTTT.

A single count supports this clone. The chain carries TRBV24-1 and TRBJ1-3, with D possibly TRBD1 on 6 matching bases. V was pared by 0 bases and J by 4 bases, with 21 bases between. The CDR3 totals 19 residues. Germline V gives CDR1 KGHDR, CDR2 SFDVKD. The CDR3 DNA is TGTGCCACCAGTGATTTGCATGGGGGTACGCGACAGGTCGGAAACACCATATATTTT. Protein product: CATSDLHGGTRQVGNTIYF.

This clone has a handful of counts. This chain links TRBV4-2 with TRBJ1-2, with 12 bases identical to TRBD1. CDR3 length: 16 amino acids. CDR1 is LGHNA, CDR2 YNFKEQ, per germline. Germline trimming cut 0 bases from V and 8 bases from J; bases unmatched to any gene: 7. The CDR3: CASSQDPGQGAEGYTF. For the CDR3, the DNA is TGTGCCAGCAGCCAAGACCCGGGACAGGGGGCCGAAGGCTACACCTTC.

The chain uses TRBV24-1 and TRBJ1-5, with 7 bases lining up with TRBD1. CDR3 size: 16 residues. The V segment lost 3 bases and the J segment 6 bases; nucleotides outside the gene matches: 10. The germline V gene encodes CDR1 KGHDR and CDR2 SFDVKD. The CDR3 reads CATSDARQGPGQPQHF. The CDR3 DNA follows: TGTGCCACCAGTGATGCCCGACAGGGACCCGGTCAGCCCCAGCATTTT.

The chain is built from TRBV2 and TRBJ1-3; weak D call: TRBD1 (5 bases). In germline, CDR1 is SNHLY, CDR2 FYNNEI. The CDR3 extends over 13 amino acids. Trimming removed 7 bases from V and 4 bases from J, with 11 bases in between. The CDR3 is CASTVGGGNTIYF. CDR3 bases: TGTGCCAGCACCGTCGGGGGGGGAAACACCATATATTTT.